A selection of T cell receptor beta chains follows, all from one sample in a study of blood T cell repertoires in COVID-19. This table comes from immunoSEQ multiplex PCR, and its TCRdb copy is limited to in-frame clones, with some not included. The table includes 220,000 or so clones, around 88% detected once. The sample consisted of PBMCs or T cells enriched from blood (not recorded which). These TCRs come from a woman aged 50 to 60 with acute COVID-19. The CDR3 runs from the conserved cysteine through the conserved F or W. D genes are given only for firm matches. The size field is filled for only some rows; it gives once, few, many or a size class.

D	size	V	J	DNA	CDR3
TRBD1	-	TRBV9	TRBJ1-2	TGTGCCAGCAGCGTAGCGACAGGGAGCTATGGCTACACCTTC	CASSVATGSYGYTF
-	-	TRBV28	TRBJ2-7	TGTGCCAGCAGATATCGAGGGGGAAGCTCCTACGAGCAGTACTTC	CASRYRGGSSYEQYF
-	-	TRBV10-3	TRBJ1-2	TGTGCCATCAGTGAGGGGGGGGCCTATGGCTACACCTTC	CAISEGGAYGYTF
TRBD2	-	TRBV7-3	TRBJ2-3	TGTGCCAGCAGCTTACCCGGTGACGGACTAGCGGGAGGTGGAGATACGCAGTATTTT	CASSLPGDGLAGGGDTQYF
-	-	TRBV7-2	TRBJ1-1	TGTGCCAGCAGTCCGACAGGCTTGAACACTGAAGCTTTCTTT	CASSPTGLNTEAFF
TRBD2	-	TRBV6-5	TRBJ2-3	TGTGCCAGCAGTCCGCGGGAGGTGGGTTCAGATACGCAGTATTTT	CASSPREVGSDTQYF
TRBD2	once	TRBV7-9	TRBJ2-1	TGTGCCAGCAGCTTAGCGGTTTTGGTAGCGGGAGCCGGCAATGAGCAGTTCTTC	CASSLAVLVAGAGNEQFF
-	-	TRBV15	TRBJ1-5	TGTGCCACCAGCAGAGATCTGGTGGTGACAAACAATCAGCCCCAGCATTTT	CATSRDLVVTNNQPQHF
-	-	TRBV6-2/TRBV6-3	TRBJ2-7	TGTGCCAGCAGTTACTCGGGACACCTGGAGCAGTACTTC	CASSYSGHLEQYF
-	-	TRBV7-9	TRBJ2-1	TGTGCCACCCACGATAGGCAGGCGCACAACAATGAGCAGTTCTTC	CATHDRQAHNNEQFF
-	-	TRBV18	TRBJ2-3	TGTGCCAGCTCCGTGGAGGGGAATACGCAGTATTTT	CASSVEGNTQYF
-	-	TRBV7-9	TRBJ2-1	TGTGCCAGCAGCTTTGGACCAAAAAAGAGGGTACAGTTCTTC	CASSFGPKKRVQFF